Given below is one T cell receptor (beta chain) in context. The antigen is undetermined. Time point noted: cycle 4 day 1 (C4D1), after less than 7 weeks of nivolumab. Brentuximab vedotin exposure varied among the patients, all of whom had relapsed after autologous stem cell transplantation. Purified CD4+ T cells were obtained from thawed PBMCs through magnetic negative selection. This entry is derived from a study of PD-1 blockade in classical Hodgkin lymphoma. Study results and limitations: A significant rise in TCR diversity was seen by C4D1 for CD4+ cells but not for CD8+ cells. According to reports, newly diagnosed patients had lower baseline TCR diversity than healthy donors, and relapsed/refractory patients had lower baseline TCR diversity still. Whoever responded completely had baseline diversity much like that seen in newly diagnosed patients. Why repertoires differed is undefined; disease activity or prior therapy possibly contributed.

Method: immunoSEQ multiplex PCR; TCRdb's copy keeps in-frame clones and lacks some. Of 32,000 or so clones in the sample, more than 85% are singletons; the top ten hold roughly 0.29%. The CDR3 has 15 amino acids. Germline V CDR1 and CDR2: MNHNY, SVGAGI (reference sequence). With 2 bases removed from V and 1 base from J, the gap between germline ends came to 8 bases. V and J are TRBV6-6 and TRBJ1-4; tentative D call: TRBD1 (5 bases). The source was CD4+ T cells from blood, collected before the fourth cycle of nivolumab. The TCR was taken from a human donor with classical Hodgkin lymphoma. DNA for the CDR3: TGTGCCAGCAGTTACGCCGGGGGAACTAATGAAAAACTGTTTTTT. This gives the protein CASSYAGGTNEKLFF.